These 13 T cell receptor beta chains share one sample of origin, sequenced in a study of T cell changes during pregnancy in multiple sclerosis. Profiled with immunoSEQ multiplex PCR; TCRdb holds only in-frame clones, not every one. The sample lists about 67,000 clones, approximately 89% occurring once. The specimen was peripheral blood, collected in the second trimester of pregnancy. These receptors all stem from a female donor with multiple sclerosis, enrolled in a pregnancy study.

The chain employs TRBV7-2 and TRBJ2-3; D not resolved. Germline values: CDR1 SGHTA, CDR2 FQGNSA. V was shortened by 3 bases and J by 4 bases, with 11 bases between the two germline ends. This CDR3 is built from 14 residues. Here the CDR3 reads CASSFMSAPDTQYF. The CDR3 nucleotides are TGTGCCAGCAGCTTCATGTCCGCGCCAGATACGCAGTATTTT.

The chain recombines TRBV4-1 with TRBJ1-2; 8 nucleotides agree with TRBD1. The CDR3 contains 17 residues. V lost 2 bases, J lost 3 bases, and 11 bases stayed unmatched. CDR1 is MGHRA and CDR2 is YSYEKL in the germline V gene. The CDR3 sequence is CASSQIDRGQLDYGYTF. The CDR3 coding sequence is TGCGCCAGCAGCCAAATAGACAGGGGCCAACTAGACTATGGCTACACCTTC.

The chain combines TRBV5-4 with TRBJ2-6, with a tentative D call TRBD1 (7 bases). Germline V gene sequence: CDR1 SGHNT, CDR2 YYREEE (reference sequence). V shed 2 bases and J shed 1 base, with 13 bases lying between them. The CDR3 covers 17 residues. The CDR3 DNA reads TGTGCCAGCAGCTTAAACAGGGGAGGTTCTGGGGCCAACGTCCTGACTTTC. Protein sequence: CASSLNRGGSGANVLTF. Complete variable domain (other parts from reference TRBV5-4 and TRBJ2-6): ETGVTQSPTHLIKTRGQQVTLRCSSQSGHNTVSWYQQALGQGPQFIFQYYREEENGRGNFPPRFSGLQFPNYSSELNVNALELDDSALYLCASSLNRGGSGANVLTFGAGSRLTVL.

The gene calls are TRBV19 and TRBJ1-1; 8 bases agree with TRBD1. This CDR3 region has 14 residues. J was trimmed by 6 bases and V by 5 bases; bases with no gene match: 8. Looked up from germline, CDR1 is LNHDA and CDR2 is SQIVND (reference sequence). CDR3 loop: CASSRGTGGSEAFF. CDR3 DNA: TGTGCCAGTAGTCGGGGGACAGGTGGTTCTGAAGCTTTCTTT. The full variable domain, rest sourced from reference TRBV19 and TRBJ1-1, is DGGITQSPKYLFRKEGQNVTLSCEQNLNHDAMYWYRQDPGQGLRLIYYSQIVNDFQKGDIAEGYSVSREKKESFPLTVTSAQKNPTAFYLCASSRGTGGSEAFFGQGTRLTVV.

This chain connects TRBV7-2 to TRBJ2-6, with a tentative D call TRBD2 (6 bases). Trimming pared 3 bases from V and 0 bases from J, leaving 15 bases between. Germline-derived CDR1 and CDR2 are SGHTA and FQGNSA. The CDR3 runs 18 residues. CDR3 coding DNA: TGTGCCAGCAGCTTCCCCTCGTGGGGGGTCTCTGGGGCCAACGTCCTGACTTTC. Translating it yields CASSFPSWGVSGANVLTF.

The chain is built from TRBV18 and TRBJ1-5, with unresolved D. CDR3 length: 16 amino acids. The V end was cut by 2 bases, the J end by 2 bases, with 13 bases between. Per germline, CDR1 KGHSH and CDR2 LQKENI. The CDR3 is CASSPATNFGNQPQHF. The CDR3, as DNA: TGTGCCAGCTCACCAGCCACTAATTTCGGCAATCAGCCCCAGCATTTT.

This chain uses TRBV4-2 with TRBJ2-7, with TRBD1 matching over 9 bases. The CDR3 has 14 amino acids. CDR1 and CDR2 from the germline V gene are LGHNA and YNFKEQ. V trimming: 4 bases; J trimming: 2 bases; junction bases outside the gene matches: 3. CDR3 in amino acids: CASSPGQGTYEQYF. The DNA for the CDR3 is TGTGCCAGCAGCCCGGGACAGGGAACCTACGAGCAGTACTTC.

The genes are TRBV2 and TRBJ1-5; no firm D call. The CDR3 sequence is 13 residues long. V lost 3 bases, J lost 0 bases, and 3 bases lay in between. Germline V CDR1 and CDR2: SNHLY, FYNNEI. The CDR3 DNA reads TGTGCCAGCAGTGACATTAGCAATCAGCCCCAGCATTTT. Protein sequence: CASSDISNQPQHF.

This clone appeared once. The gene calls are TRBV29-1 and TRBJ2-7, with 9 bases aligning to TRBD2. V trimming: 4 bases; J trimming: 4 bases; junction bases outside the gene matches: 11. The CDR3 length is 15 residues. The germline V gene has CDR1 SQVTM and CDR2 ANQGSEA. The CDR3 region is CSVVGLAGVSYEQYF. The CDR3 nucleotides are TGCAGCGTTGTAGGGTTAGCGGGAGTATCGTACGAGCAGTACTTC.

This clone was observed a single time. The sample carries other DNA sequences with the same CDR3. The chain employs TRBV5-6 and TRBJ1-1, with 9 positions matching TRBD1. The CDR3 consists of 18 residues. The V gene's germline CDR1 is SGHDT and CDR2 YYEEEE. V lost 5 bases to trimming and J lost 1 base; unmatched junction nucleotides: 15. Here the CDR3 reads CASSWPGQGVFRNTEAFF. The CDR3 coding sequence is TGTGCCAGCAGTTGGCCGGGACAGGGTGTCTTCAGGAACACTGAAGCTTTCTTT.

The chain couples TRBV5-6 to TRBJ1-1; D not resolved. The V end lost 4 bases, the J end lost 3 bases, and 13 bases lay between the germline ends. CDR1 is SGHDT, CDR2 YYEEEE, per germline. This CDR3 has 14 residues. The CDR3 here is CASSPWPADTEAFF. Here the CDR3 DNA reads TGTGCCAGCAGCCCGTGGCCAGCGGACACTGAAGCTTTCTTT.

This sequence joins TRBV5-1 and TRBJ1-2; 10 bases match TRBD1. Germline loops: CDR1 SGHRS, CDR2 YFSETQ. The CDR3 loop spans 15 amino acids. With V trimmed by 4 bases and J by 2 bases, 5 bases remained unmatched. CDR3 DNA sequence: TGCGCCAGCAGCCGGGACAGGGGATCGAACTATGGCTACACCTTC. Translated, it gives CASSRDRGSNYGYTF. Using reference TRBV5-1 and TRBJ1-2 for the parts outside the CDR3, the full variable domain is KAGVTQTPRYLIKTRGQQVTLSCSPISGHRSVSWYQQTPGQGLQFLFEYFSETQRNKGNFPGRFSGRQFSNSRSEMNVSTLELGDSALYLCASSRDRGSNYGYTFGSGTRLTVV.

The J gene is TRBJ1-5, the V gene TRBV7-9, with a weak D call TRBD1 (6 bases). The V gene lost 2 bases and the J gene lost 4 bases, with 18 bases spanning the gap. This CDR3 is 17 amino acids long. The germline V gene has CDR1 SEHNR and CDR2 FQNEAQ (reference sequence). The CDR3, as DNA: TGTGCCAGCAGCTTAAGAACAGGGAATTCGATTAATCAGCCCCAGCATTTT. Residues: CASSLRTGNSINQPQHF. The whole variable domain, filled in from reference TRBV7-9 and TRBJ1-5, reads DTGVSQNPRHKITKRGQNVTFRCDPISEHNRLYWYRQTLGQGPEFLTYFQNEAQLEKSRLLSDRFSAERPKGSFSTLEIQRTEQGDSAMYLCASSLRTGNSINQPQHFGDGTRLSIL.